Listed below are T cell receptor beta chains from one sample, sequenced in a study of shared clonotypes between healthy human individuals. The assay was immunoSEQ multiplex PCR, and TCRdb's table has in-frame clones only and misses some. The data hold about 470,000 clones, with about 85% observed a single time. Sequenced sample: PBMCs. Receptor source: a woman in her forties in good health. Some clones in this sample may be carry-over from other donors' samples. Both conserved end residues are part of each CDR3. D genes are given only for firm matches. Size tells how often a clone was seen (once, few, many) or the class of an expanded clone, and some rows leave it out.

TRBV19	.	.	TRBJ2-6	TGTGCCAGTAGTTATCCTACAGGGCAGAAGGCCAACGTCCTGACTTTC	CASSYPTGQKANVLTF
TRBV21-1	.	few	TRBJ2-7	TGTGCCAGCAGTAGGGGGAACAAAGAGCAGTACTTC	CASSRGNKEQYF
TRBV2	TRBD1	.	TRBJ2-7	TGTGCCAGCAGTGAAGGACAGGGGAACTACGAGCAGTACTTC	CASSEGQGNYEQYF
TRBV18	.	.	TRBJ1-4	TGTGCCAGCTCACCGGACAGTGAAAAACTGTTTTTT	CASSPDSEKLFF
TRBV28	TRBD1	.	TRBJ1-2	TGTGCCAGCAGTCCCGGGGGGACAGGGCCGGGCTATGGCTACACCTTC	CASSPGGTGPGYGYTF
TRBV10-2	.	.	TRBJ2-5	TGCGCCAGCAGTGAGTCGGAGGGGGCGTTAAAGGAGACCCAGTACTTC	CASSESEGALKETQYF
TRBV4-2	TRBD1	once	TRBJ2-7	TGTGCCAGCAGGGGGGGAGAGGGACAGGGAAGAAGCGAGCAGTACTTC	CASRGGEGQGRSEQYF
TRBV6-5	.	.	TRBJ1-2	TGTGCCAGCAGTTTTCGGACCAACTATGGCTACACCTTC	CASSFRTNYGYTF
TRBV10-3	TRBD1	.	TRBJ1-1	TGTGCCATCAGTGCTCAGGACAGGCTCCGCGTGAACACTGAAGCTTTCTTT	CAISAQDRLRVNTEAFF
TRBV28	.	.	TRBJ2-7	TGTGCCAGCAGTTCTTGGGGAACGGGATCCTACGAGCAGTACTTC	CASSSWGTGSYEQYF
TRBV28	TRBD1	.	TRBJ1-3	TGTGCCAGCACCCCCCCGACAGGGAGCGGAAACACCATATATTTT	CASTPPTGSGNTIYF
TRBV7-6	.	.	TRBJ1-1	TGTGCCAGCAGCTTATCAGGGTTTACTGAAGCTTTCTTT	CASSLSGFTEAFF
TRBV6-1	.	once	TRBJ2-1	TGTGCCAGCAGTGAAAACAGGGAGGTGGACAATGAGCAGTTCTTC	CASSENREVDNEQFF
TRBV9	.	.	TRBJ2-7	TGTGCCAGCAGCGTAGATGGGAAACACTACGAGCAGTACTTC	CASSVDGKHYEQYF
TRBV4-3	TRBD1	.	TRBJ2-6	TGCGCCAGCAGCCAAGAGTTGGGGACAGACTCTGGGGCCAACGTCCTGACTTTC	CASSQELGTDSGANVLTF
TRBV30	.	.	TRBJ1-4	TGTGCCCGGACGCGGAGGACATGGGGTGAAAAACTGTTTTTT	CARTRRTWGEKLFF
TRBV28	.	.	TRBJ1-2	TGTGCCAGCAGTTTACCCCGGACAGTCTATGGCTACACCTTC	CASSLPRTVYGYTF
TRBV5-1	TRBD2	.	TRBJ2-3	TGCGCCAGCAGCACTGGACTAGCGGGAGGGTCTGATACGCAGTATTTT	CASSTGLAGGSDTQYF
TRBV30	.	.	TRBJ1-3	TGTGCCTGGGGCTCTGGAAACACCATATATTTT	CAWGSGNTIYF
TRBV28	.	.	TRBJ2-5	TGTGCCAGCAGTTTAGGAGGGTCGGGGGAGACCCAGTACTTC	CASSLGGSGETQYF
TRBV7-9	TRBD1	.	TRBJ1-2	TGTGCCAGCAGCTTAGGGTCAGGGGGCAATGGCTACACCTTC	CASSLGSGGNGYTF
TRBV6-1	.	.	TRBJ1-5	TGTGCCAGCAGTGGAGGGGGGACCCCCGGACGTCAGCCCCAGCATTTT	CASSGGGTPGRQPQHF
TRBV28	.	.	TRBJ1-1	TGTGCCAGCAGTTTCCCCAGTACTGAAGCTTTCTTT	CASSFPSTEAFF
TRBV28	.	.	TRBJ2-7	TGTGCCAGCAAGCAGGGAGGATACGAGCAGTACTTC	CASKQGGYEQYF
TRBV5-1	.	.	TRBJ2-7	TGCGCCAGCACCTCGCAGGCAGACTCCTACGAGCAGTACTTC	CASTSQADSYEQYF
TRBV27	.	.	TRBJ2-3	TGTGCCAGCAGTCAGTTTTTGAGTGGCACAGATACGCAGTATTTT	CASSQFLSGTDTQYF
TRBV5-1	.	.	TRBJ2-3	TGCGCCAGCAGCTTGGCAACCGGGTCCGGCACAGATACGCAGTATTTT	CASSLATGSGTDTQYF
TRBV6-1	.	.	TRBJ2-7	TGTGCCAGCAGACCCAGTGGGCACTCCTACGAGCAGTACTTC	CASRPSGHSYEQYF
TRBV10-3	.	.	TRBJ2-1	TGTGCCATCAGTGAAAAACAGGGTTACAATGAGCAGTTCTTC	CAISEKQGYNEQFF
TRBV28	.	few	TRBJ1-6	TGTGCCAGCAGTTTCCGGGCAGGGTATAATTCACCCCTCCACTTT	CASSFRAGYNSPLHF
TRBV7-9	.	.	TRBJ2-5	TGTGCCAGCAGCTCACCCCGAGAGACCCAGTACTTC	CASSSPRETQYF
TRBV16	.	.	TRBJ1-5	TGTGCCAGCAGCCAAGAAGGGCAGGGCCGTCAGCCCCAGCATTTT	CASSQEGQGRQPQHF
TRBV7-9	TRBD1	.	TRBJ2-3	TGTGCCAGCAGTTTTCGGACAGGGGGCACAGATACGCAGTATTTT	CASSFRTGGTDTQYF
TRBV6-6	TRBD2	once	TRBJ2-1	TGTGCCAGCAGTTCCCCGGGACTAGCGGTTGCGGTTGAGCAGTTCTTC	CASSSPGLAVAVEQFF
TRBV19	.	many	TRBJ2-1	TGTGCCAGTATAGCGGACCCCAGCTCCTACAATGAGCAGTTCTTC	CASIADPSSYNEQFF
TRBV28	.	.	TRBJ1-1	TGTGCCAGCGCCCCCGCCGGGAACACTGAAGCTTTCTTT	CASAPAGNTEAFF
TRBV30	.	.	TRBJ1-4	TGTGCCTGGAGTCTTGTCAGGGGCTTTGCAACTAATGAAAAACTGTTTTTT	CAWSLVRGFATNEKLFF
TRBV5-4	.	.	TRBJ1-4	TGTGCCAGCAGCTTGAAGGAGGCAGCAGATGAAAAACTGTTTTTT	CASSLKEAADEKLFF
TRBV5-4	TRBD1	.	TRBJ2-1	TGTGCCAGCAGCGGACAGGGCCAAAACAATGAGCAGTTCTTC	CASSGQGQNNEQFF
TRBV7-6	.	.	TRBJ2-3	TGTGCCAGCAGCTTAGGGGGCCACGCAGATACGCAGTATTTT	CASSLGGHADTQYF
TRBV2	.	.	TRBJ2-6	TGTGCCAGCAGTCGAACGGGGGCCAACGTCCTGACTTTC	CASSRTGANVLTF
TRBV29-1	.	.	TRBJ2-3	TGCAGCGTTGAAGGTCGTAGGGGAGGCACAGATACGCAGTATTTT	CSVEGRRGGTDTQYF
TRBV5-1	.	few	TRBJ2-2	TGCGCCAGCAGCTTAGGGGTAAACACCGGGGAGCTGTTTTTT	CASSLGVNTGELFF
TRBV11-2	.	.	TRBJ2-2	TGTGCCAGCAGCTTGGGCGGACATACCGGGGAGCTGTTTTTT	CASSLGGHTGELFF
TRBV18	TRBD1	few	TRBJ1-1	TGTGCCAGCTCACCATCCAGACAGGGGAACACTGAAGCTTTCTTT	CASSPSRQGNTEAFF
TRBV27	TRBD2	.	TRBJ2-1	TGTGCCAGCAGGGGGGGGATCCCTACGAATGAGCAGTTCTTC	CASRGGIPTNEQFF
TRBV30	TRBD2	.	TRBJ2-7	TGTGCCTGGAGTGTACGTGCGGGAGGGGGCTACGAGCAGTACTTC	CAWSVRAGGGYEQYF
TRBV30	.	.	TRBJ2-5	TGTGCCTGGAGCCTAGGGACCCAGTACTTC	CAWSLGTQYF
TRBV9	TRBD1	.	TRBJ2-5	TGTGCCAGCAGCGCTCCCGTGGGGGGACAGGGGCAAGAGACCCAGTACTTC	CASSAPVGGQGQETQYF
TRBV18	.	few	TRBJ2-5	TGTGCCAGCTCACCCGGGACATCAGAGACCCAGTACTTC	CASSPGTSETQYF